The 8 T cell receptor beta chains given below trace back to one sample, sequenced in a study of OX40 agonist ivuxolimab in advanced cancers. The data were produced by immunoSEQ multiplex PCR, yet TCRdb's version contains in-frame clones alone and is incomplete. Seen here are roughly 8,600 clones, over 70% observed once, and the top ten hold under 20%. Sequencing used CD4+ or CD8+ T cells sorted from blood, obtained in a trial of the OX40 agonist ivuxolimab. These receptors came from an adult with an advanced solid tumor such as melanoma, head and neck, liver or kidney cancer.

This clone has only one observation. CDR3 coding DNA: TGTGCCAGCAGTTTACGTGGGGGAGGAAATCAGCCCCAGCATTTT. It encodes CASSLRGGGNQPQHF. The chain is built from TRBV6-6 and TRBJ1-5, with D tentatively TRBD1 (5 bases). V was cut by 4 bases and J by 4 bases, with 14 bases left in between. The CDR3 length is 15 residues. CDR1 and CDR2 (germline): MNHNY, SVGAGI (reference sequence).

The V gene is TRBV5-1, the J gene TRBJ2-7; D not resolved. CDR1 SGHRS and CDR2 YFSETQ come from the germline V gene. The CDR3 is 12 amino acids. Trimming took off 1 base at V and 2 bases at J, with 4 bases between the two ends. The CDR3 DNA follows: TGCGCCAGCAGCTTGAAGCCCTACGAGCAGTACTTC. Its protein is CASSLKPYEQYF.

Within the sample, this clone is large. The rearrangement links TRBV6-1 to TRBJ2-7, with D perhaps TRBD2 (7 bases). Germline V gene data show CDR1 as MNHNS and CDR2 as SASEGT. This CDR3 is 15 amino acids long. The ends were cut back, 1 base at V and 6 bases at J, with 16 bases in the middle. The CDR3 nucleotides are TGTGCCAGCAGTGAAGGGAGTGGGGGGGCCGGCGAGCAGTACTTC. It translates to CASSEGSGGAGEQYF.

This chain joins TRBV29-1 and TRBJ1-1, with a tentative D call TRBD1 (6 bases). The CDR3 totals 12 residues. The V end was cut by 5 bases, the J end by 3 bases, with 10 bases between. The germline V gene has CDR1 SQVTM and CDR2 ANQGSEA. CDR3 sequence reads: CSVTPGDTEAFF. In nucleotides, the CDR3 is TGCAGCGTTACCCCAGGGGACACTGAAGCTTTCTTT.

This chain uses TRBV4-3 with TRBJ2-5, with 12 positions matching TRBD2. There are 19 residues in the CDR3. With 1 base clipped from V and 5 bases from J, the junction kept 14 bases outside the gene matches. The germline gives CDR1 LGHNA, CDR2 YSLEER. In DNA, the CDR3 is TGCGCCAGCAGCCAAGTACTAGCGGGGGGCATCTCAGATGTGGAGACCCAGTACTTC. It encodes CASSQVLAGGISDVETQYF.

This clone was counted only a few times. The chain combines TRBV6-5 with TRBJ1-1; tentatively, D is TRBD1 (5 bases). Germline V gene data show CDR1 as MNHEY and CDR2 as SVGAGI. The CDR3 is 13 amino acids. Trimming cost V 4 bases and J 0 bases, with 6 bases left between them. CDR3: CASSLGVNTEAFF. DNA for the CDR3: TGTGCCAGCAGTTTAGGGGTGAACACTGAAGCTTTCTTT.

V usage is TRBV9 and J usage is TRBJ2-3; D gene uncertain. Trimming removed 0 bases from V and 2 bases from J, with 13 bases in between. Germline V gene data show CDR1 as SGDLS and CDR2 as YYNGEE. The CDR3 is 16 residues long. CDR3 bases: TGTGCCAGCAGCGTAGAGGCGATTCCCGACACAGATACGCAGTATTTT. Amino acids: CASSVEAIPDTDTQYF.

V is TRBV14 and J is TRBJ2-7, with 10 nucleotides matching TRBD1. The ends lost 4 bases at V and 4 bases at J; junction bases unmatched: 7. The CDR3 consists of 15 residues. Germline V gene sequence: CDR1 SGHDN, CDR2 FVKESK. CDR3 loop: CASSPWGQGIYEQYF. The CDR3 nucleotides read TGTGCCAGCAGCCCATGGGGACAGGGGATTTACGAGCAGTACTTC.